Detailed here is one T cell receptor (beta chain). Repertoires were generated with immunoSEQ multiplex PCR, while TCRdb's copy carries only in-frame clones and drops some. The sample has roughly 13,000 clones; about two thirds are singletons. This sample was taken from a study of tumor-infiltrating lymphocytes in localized non-small cell lung cancer. Study details: Tumor tissue and non-adjacent uninvolved lung came from each patient.

The sample was uninvolved lung tissue not adjacent to the tumor. This receptor was taken from a human donor with non-small cell lung cancer.

Here the CDR3 reads CASSLEGGNQPQHF. The CDR3 coding sequence is TGCGCCAGCAGCTTGGAAGGGGGGAATCAGCCCCAGCATTTT. The chain is built from TRBV5-1 and TRBJ1-5; D is possibly TRBD1 (6 bases). CDR1 is SGHRS, CDR2 YFSETQ, per germline. CDR3 length: 14 amino acids. Trimming took 0 bases from V and 4 from J, leaving 8 bases between them.